The following is a T cell receptor beta chain sequence with its context. Its antigen is currently unknown. The data belong to a study of CD8+CD57+ T cells in acquired aplastic anemia. Study as a whole: Sorted cells (CD4+ and CD8+) yielded DNA amounts that averaged roughly 3 ug. Healthy donor CD4+ samples were sequenced to a depth that averaged around 9.8 million reads. Whole-study findings and limits: Shared by patients and controls, twenty-nine CD8+ CDR3s were abundant in patients.

TCR beta VDJ and CDR3 were profiled, and genomic DNA was the template. MiXCR, applied by TCRdb to the reads, yields one record per CDR3 protein. The table lists around 400,000 distinct CDR3 sequences, about two thirds of them singletons. The length of the CDR3 is 16 residues. Losses at the gene ends were 2 bases for V and 6 bases for J; bases not matched to a gene: 9. Looked up from germline, CDR1 is DFQATT and CDR2 is SNEGSKA (reference sequence). The sequence derives from a human donor in good health, serving as a control. This chain joins TRBV20-1 and TRBJ1-6; 8 nucleotides align to TRBD1. Source material: sorted CD4+, CD8+, or CD8+CD57+ T cells (not recorded which) from PBMCs. The CDR3 nucleotides read TGCAGTGCTAGATCGGACAGGGACTTAATTAATTCACCCCTCCACTTT. Translating it yields CSARSDRDLINSPLHF.